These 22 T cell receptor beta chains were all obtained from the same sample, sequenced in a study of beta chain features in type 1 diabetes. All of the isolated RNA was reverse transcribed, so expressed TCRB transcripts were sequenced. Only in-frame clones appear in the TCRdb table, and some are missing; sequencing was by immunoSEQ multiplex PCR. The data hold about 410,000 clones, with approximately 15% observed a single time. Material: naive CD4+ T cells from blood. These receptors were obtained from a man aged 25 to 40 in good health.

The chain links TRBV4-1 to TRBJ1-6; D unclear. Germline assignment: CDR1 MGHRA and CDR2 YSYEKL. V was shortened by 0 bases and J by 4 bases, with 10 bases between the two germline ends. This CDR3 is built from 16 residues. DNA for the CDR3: TGCGCCAGCAGCCAAGAAGAGGCCGTTTATAATTCACCCCTCCACTTT. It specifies CASSQEEAVYNSPLHF.

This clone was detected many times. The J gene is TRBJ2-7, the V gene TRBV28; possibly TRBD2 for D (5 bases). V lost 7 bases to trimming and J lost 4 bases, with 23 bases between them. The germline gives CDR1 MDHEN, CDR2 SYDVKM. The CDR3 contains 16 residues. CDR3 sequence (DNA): TGTGCCAGCACTGGCGGCGATGGAACAACTAGATACGAGCAGTACTTC. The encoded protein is CASTGGDGTTRYEQYF.

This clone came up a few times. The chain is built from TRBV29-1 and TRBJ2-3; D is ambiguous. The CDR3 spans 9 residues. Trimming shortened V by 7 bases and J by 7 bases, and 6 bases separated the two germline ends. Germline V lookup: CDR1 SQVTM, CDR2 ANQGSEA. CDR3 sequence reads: CSDQHTQYF. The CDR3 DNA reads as TGCAGCGATCAGCATACGCAGTATTTT.

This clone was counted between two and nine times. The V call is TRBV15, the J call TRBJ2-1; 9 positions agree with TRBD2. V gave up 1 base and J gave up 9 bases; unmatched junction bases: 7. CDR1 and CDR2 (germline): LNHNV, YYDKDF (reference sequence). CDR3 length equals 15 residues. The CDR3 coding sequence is TGTGCCACCAGCAGAGCTAGCGGGGTTAGGCTTGAGCAGTTCTTC. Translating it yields CATSRASGVRLEQFF.

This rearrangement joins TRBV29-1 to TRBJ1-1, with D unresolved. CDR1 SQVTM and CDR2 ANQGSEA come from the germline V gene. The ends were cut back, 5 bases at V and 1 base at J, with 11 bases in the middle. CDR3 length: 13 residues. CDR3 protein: CSVHDGRNTEAFF. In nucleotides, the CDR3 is TGCAGCGTTCACGACGGACGGAACACTGAAGCTTTCTTT. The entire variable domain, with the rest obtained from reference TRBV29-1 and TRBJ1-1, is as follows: SAVISQKPSRDICQRGTSLTIQCQVDSQVTMMFWYRQQPGQSLTLIATANQGSEATYESGFVIDKFPISRPNLTFSTLTVSNMSPEDSSIYLCSVHDGRNTEAFFGQGTRLTVV.

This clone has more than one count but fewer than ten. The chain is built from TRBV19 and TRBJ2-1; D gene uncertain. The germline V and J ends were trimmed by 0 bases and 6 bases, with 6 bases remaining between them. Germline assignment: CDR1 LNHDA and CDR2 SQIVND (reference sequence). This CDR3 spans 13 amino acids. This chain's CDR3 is CASSIDRSNEQFF. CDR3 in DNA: TGTGCCAGTAGTATAGACAGAAGCAATGAGCAGTTCTTC.

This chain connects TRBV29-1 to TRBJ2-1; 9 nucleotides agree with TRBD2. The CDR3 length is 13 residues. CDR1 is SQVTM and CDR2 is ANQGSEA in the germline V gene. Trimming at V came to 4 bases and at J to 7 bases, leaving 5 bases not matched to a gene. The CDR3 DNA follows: TGCAGCGTTGTTAGCGGGAGTCGTAATGAGCAGTTCTTC. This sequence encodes CSVVSGSRNEQFF.

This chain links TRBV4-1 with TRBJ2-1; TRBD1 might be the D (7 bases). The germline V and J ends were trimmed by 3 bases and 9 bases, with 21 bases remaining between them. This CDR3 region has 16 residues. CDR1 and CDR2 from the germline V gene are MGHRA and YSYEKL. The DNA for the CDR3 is TGCGCCAGCAGCCACCCAGGGGGGCGGGGTAGGGGTGAGCAGTTCTTC. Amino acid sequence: CASSHPGGRGRGEQFF.

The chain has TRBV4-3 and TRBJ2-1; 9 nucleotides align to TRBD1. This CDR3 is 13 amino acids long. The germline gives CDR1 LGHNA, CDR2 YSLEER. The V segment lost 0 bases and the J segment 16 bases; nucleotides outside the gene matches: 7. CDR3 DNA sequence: TGCGCCAGCAGCCAAGATCGTTGGGACAGGGAATTCTTC. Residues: CASSQDRWDREFF.

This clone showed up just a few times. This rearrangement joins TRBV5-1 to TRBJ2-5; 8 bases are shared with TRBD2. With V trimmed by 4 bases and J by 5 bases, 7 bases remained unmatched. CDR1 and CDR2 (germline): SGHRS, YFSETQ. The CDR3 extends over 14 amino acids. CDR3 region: CASSTEAGVETQYF. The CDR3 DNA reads TGCGCCAGCAGCACGGAAGCGGGAGTGGAGACCCAGTACTTC.

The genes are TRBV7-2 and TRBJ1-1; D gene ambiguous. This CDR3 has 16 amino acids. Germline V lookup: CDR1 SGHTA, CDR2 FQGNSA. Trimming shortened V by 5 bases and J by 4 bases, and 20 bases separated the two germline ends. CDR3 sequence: CASSPRPGPLGTEAFF. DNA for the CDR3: TGTGCCAGCAGCCCCCGGCCCGGCCCGCTGGGCACTGAAGCTTTCTTT.

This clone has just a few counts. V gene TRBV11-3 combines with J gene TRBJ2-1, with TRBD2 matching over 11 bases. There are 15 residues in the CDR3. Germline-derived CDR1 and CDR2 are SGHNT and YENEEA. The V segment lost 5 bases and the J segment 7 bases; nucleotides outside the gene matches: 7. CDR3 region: CASSSSGRAGNEQFF. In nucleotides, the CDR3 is TGTGCCAGCAGCAGTAGCGGGAGGGCCGGTAATGAGCAGTTCTTC.

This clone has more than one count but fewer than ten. The DNA for the CDR3 is TGTGCCATCAAGCCGGGACTAGCAGATGAGCAGTTCTTC. It translates to CAIKPGLADEQFF. This sequence joins TRBV6-1 and TRBJ2-1, with TRBD2 matching 9 bases. V trimming: 10 bases; J trimming: 8 bases; junction bases outside the gene matches: 9. The germline CDR1 and CDR2 sequences are MNHNS and SASEGT. The CDR3 sequence is 13 residues long.

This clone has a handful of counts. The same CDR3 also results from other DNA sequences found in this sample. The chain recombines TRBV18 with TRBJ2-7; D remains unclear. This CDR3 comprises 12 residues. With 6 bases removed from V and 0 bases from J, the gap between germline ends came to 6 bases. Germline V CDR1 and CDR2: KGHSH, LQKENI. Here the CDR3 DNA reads TGTGCCAGCTCCCCAAGCTCCTACGAGCAGTACTTC. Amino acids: CASSPSSYEQYF.

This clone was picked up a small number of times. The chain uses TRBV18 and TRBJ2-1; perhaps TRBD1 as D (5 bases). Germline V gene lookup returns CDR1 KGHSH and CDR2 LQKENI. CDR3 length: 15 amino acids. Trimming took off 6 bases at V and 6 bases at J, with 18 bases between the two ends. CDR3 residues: CASSRAAGQRNEQFF. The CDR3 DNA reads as TGTGCCAGCTCCCGCGCCGCCGGACAACGCAATGAGCAGTTCTTC. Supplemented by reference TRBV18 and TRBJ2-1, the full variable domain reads NAGVMQNPRHLVRRRGQEARLRCSPMKGHSHVYWYRQLPEEGLKFMVYLQKENIIDESGMPKERFSAEFPKEGPSILRIQQVVRGDSAAYFCASSRAAGQRNEQFFGPGTRLTVL.

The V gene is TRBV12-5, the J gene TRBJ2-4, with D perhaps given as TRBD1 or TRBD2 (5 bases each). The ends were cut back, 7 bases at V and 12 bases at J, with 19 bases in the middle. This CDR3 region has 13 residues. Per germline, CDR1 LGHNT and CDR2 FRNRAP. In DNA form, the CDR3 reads TGTGCTAGTGTTCCCGGACATCGGGGAGATCAGTACTTC. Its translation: CASVPGHRGDQYF.

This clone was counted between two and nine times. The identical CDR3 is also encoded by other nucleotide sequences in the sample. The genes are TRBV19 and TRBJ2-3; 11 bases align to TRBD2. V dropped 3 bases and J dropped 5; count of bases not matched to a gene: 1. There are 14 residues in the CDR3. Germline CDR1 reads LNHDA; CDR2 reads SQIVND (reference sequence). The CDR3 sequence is CASSIGLAGDTQYF. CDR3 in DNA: TGTGCCAGTAGTATCGGACTAGCGGGAGATACGCAGTATTTT.

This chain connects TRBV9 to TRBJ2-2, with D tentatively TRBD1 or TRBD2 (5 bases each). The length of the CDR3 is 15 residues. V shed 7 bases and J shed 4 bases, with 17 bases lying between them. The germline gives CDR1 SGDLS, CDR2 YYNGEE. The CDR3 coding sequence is TGTGCCAGCGGGGACCCCAGGGCGGTCACCGGGGAGCTGTTTTTT. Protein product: CASGDPRAVTGELFF.

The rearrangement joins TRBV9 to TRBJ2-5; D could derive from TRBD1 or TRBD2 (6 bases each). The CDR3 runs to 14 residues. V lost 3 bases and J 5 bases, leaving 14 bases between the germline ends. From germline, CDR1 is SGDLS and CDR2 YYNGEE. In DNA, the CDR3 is TGTGCCAGCAGCGACAACACAGGGAGGGAGACCCAGTACTTC. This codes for CASSDNTGRETQYF.

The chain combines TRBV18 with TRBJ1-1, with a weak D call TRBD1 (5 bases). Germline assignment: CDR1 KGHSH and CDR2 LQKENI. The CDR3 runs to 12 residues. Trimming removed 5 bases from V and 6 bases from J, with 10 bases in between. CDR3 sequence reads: CASSFQGAEAFF. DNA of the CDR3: TGTGCCAGCTCATTTCAGGGAGCTGAAGCTTTCTTT.

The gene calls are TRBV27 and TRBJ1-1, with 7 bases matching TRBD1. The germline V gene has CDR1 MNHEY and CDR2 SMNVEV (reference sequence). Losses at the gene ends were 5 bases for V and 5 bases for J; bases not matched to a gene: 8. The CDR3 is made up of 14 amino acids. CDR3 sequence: CASSIRQGATEAFF. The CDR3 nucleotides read TGTGCCAGCAGTATAAGACAGGGAGCGACTGAAGCTTTCTTT.

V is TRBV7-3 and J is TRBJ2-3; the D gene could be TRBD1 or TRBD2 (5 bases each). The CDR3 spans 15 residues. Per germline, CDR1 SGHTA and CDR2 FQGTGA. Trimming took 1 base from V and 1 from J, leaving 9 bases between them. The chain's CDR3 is CASSLNQGRTDTQYF. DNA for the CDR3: TGTGCCAGCAGCTTAAACCAGGGACGCACAGATACGCAGTATTTT.